The clone carrying this T cell receptor (delta chain) appeared a few times. As yet, its antigen is unknown. Sorted Vdelta1+ thymocytes were about 97% to 99.6% pure. The template was reverse-transcribed extracted RNA. Pooled V-gene forward primers with one constant-region reverse primer generated the CDR3 amplicons by multiplex PCR. TCRdb used CATT to re-call clones from the multiplex PCR reads. The data contain roughly 25,000 delta-chain clones, approximately 30% of them seen just once; the ten biggest clones take up roughly 1.4%. This entry comes from a study of Vδ1+ human thymocytes. Findings of the study overall: TRD repertoires were essentially private, unlike widely shared TRG clonotypes. The authors advised highly purified populations and single-cell validation. Thymic delta-chain repertoires held roughly 18% Vdelta2 sequences and few Vdelta3, despite high sort purity. Thymic TRG and TRD repertoires appeared highly polyclonal, with Gaussian CDR3 length distributions.

Germline V lookup: CDR1 TSWWSYY, CDR2 QGS. With 10 bases removed from V and 0 bases from J, the gap between germline ends came to 21 bases. The CDR3 runs to 16 residues. This TCR was sampled from a boy younger than two who had congenital heart surgery. Sequencing was performed on Vdelta1+ gamma-delta thymocytes from the thymus. The sample's subset: FACS-sorted CD3+ TCRalphabeta- TCRVdelta1+ TCRVdelta2- thymocytes. The chain employs TRDV1 and TRDJ1; no clear D gene. The chain's CDR3 is CAPSLLDGKYTDKLIF. As DNA, the CDR3 is TGTGCTCCCTCTTTACTAGACGGCAAGTACACCGATAAACTCATCTTT.